This T cell receptor (beta chain) was captured in a study of blood T cell repertoires in COVID-19. The V gene's germline CDR1 is SGHVS and CDR2 FQNEAQ. V shed 8 bases, J shed 4 bases, and the junction held 5 bases outside the gene matches. There are 13 residues in the CDR3. This clone was observed once. In the authors' methods: Reference gene primer amplification in the assay estimated nucleated cell counts. Only in-frame clones appear in the TCRdb table, and some are missing; sequencing was by immunoSEQ multiplex PCR. That table gives V, J and clone size, and the DNA gave D and trimming. The repertoire holds 35,000 or so clones, with almost 90% as singletons.

Sequencing used peripheral blood. V gene TRBV7-8 combines with J gene TRBJ1-2, with 9 nucleotides matching TRBD1. The origin of this receptor is a human donor in a cohort sampled during active COVID-19. The CDR3 coding sequence is TGTGCCAGCGGTTCGGACAGGGGCTATGGCTACACCTTC. Translation gives CASGSDRGYGYTF.